The 5 T cell receptor beta chains in this list originate from one sample, sequenced in a study of radiotherapy plus CTLA-4 blockade in lung cancer. Assay: immunoSEQ multiplex PCR; the TCRdb copy retains only in-frame clones and omits some. The sample contains about 23,000 clones, less than 80% of which appear only once. Sequencing used peripheral blood, obtained from a patient treated with radiotherapy plus ipilimumab. All receptors come from a human donor with non-small cell lung cancer whose response to radiotherapy plus ipilimumab could not be evaluated.

The rearrangement uses TRBV5-4 and TRBJ1-2, with 7 bases aligning to TRBD1. Unmatched junction bases numbered 5, after V lost 1 base and J lost 8 bases. Germline lookup yields CDR1 SGHNT and CDR2 YYREEE (reference sequence). The CDR3 is made up of 13 amino acids. The CDR3: CASSLKGQDGYTF. CDR3 coding DNA: TGTGCCAGCAGCTTGAAAGGACAGGACGGCTACACCTTC.

This chain connects TRBV9 to TRBJ2-7; tentatively, D is TRBD2 (6 bases). CDR1 is SGDLS and CDR2 is YYNGEE in the germline V gene. Trimming stripped 2 bases from V and 0 bases from J, with 12 bases between. This CDR3 contains 15 residues. The CDR3 sequence is CASSVEGSSSYEQYF. CDR3 nucleotides: TGTGCCAGCAGCGTGGAGGGCTCAAGCTCCTACGAGCAGTACTTC.

The CDR3 DNA reads as TGTGCCTGGAGTAGCGGCAGTGGGTTAAATGAGCAGTTCTTC. Translation: CAWSSGSGLNEQFF. The chain recombines TRBV30 with TRBJ2-1, with a possible D match to TRBD2 (5 bases). This CDR3 has 14 residues. Between the trimmed V and J ends, which lost 2 bases and 7 bases, there was a span of 15 bases. Looked up from germline, CDR1 is GTSNPN and CDR2 is SVGIG (reference sequence).

The gene calls are TRBV7-9 and TRBJ1-2; 7 bases fit TRBD1. Per the germline V gene, CDR1 is SEHNR and CDR2 is FQNEAQ (reference sequence). Germline trimming cut 5 bases from V and 5 bases from J; bases unmatched to any gene: 8. The CDR3 extends over 14 amino acids. The CDR3 DNA sequence: TGTGCCAGCAGCCCGAGGGGACAGCGTTATGGCTACACCTTC. Encoded protein: CASSPRGQRYGYTF.

The chain joins TRBV11-2 to TRBJ2-7; D may be TRBD1 (5 bases). The V gene's germline CDR1 is SGHAT and CDR2 FQNNGV. The V end was cut by 1 base, the J end by 0 bases, with 10 bases between. This CDR3 is built from 15 residues. The CDR3 nucleotides are TGTGCCAGCAGCTTAGTGGTGACAGCCTCCTACGAGCAGTACTTC. Protein product: CASSLVVTASYEQYF.